This T cell receptor beta chain was captured in a study of blood T cell repertoires in COVID-19. CDR1 MDHEN and CDR2 SYDVKM come from the germline V gene. The CDR3 spans 14 residues. J lost 4 bases, V lost 6 bases, and 6 bases had no gene match. The data were produced by immunoSEQ multiplex PCR, yet TCRdb's version contains in-frame clones alone and is incomplete. The table has about 120,000 clones, less than 90% seen once; the top ten hold roughly 3.9%. This clone was seen more than once but under ten times. The clonotype originates from a woman under 40 who had recovered from COVID-19. Material for sequencing was PBMCs or T cells enriched from blood (not recorded which). The V and J genes are TRBV28 and TRBJ1-2, with 9 nucleotides matching TRBD1. CDR3 residues: CASRLDRGSYGYTF. CDR3 nucleotide sequence: TGTGCCAGCAGACTGGACAGGGGATCCTATGGCTACACCTTC.